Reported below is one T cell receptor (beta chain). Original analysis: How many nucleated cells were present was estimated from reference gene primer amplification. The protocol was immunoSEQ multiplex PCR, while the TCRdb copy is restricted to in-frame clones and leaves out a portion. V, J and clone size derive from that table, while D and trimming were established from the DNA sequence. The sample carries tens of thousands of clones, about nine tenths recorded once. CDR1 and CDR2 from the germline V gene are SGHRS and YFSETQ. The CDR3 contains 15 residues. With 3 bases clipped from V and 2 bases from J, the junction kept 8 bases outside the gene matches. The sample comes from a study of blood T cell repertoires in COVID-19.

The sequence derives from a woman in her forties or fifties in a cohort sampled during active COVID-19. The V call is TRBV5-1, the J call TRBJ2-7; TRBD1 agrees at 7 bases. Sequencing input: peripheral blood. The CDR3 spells CASSSLQGFPYEQYF. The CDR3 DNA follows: TGCGCCAGCAGCTCCCTACAGGGGTTTCCCTACGAGCAGTACTTC.